The 10 T cell receptor beta chains below were found in one sample sequenced in a study of spatial heterogeneity in lung cancer. TCRdb used MiXCR to reprocess the 5' RACE reads, holding one entry per CDR3 protein. This sample has about 120,000 distinct CDR3 sequences, with less than 15% found just once. Time point here: blood at routine non-recurrence follow-up after resection. No cells were sorted before sequencing. The whole RNA sequenced was extracted from tumor, nontumor lung or frozen PBMC. Sequencing used PBMCs, obtained at follow-up. The receptors stem from a male donor with early-stage non-small cell lung cancer.

In its sample, this clonotype was seen a few times. The V call is TRBV7-8, the J call TRBJ2-1; 14 bases line up with TRBD2. The germline V gene encodes CDR1 SGHVS and CDR2 FQNEAQ. The CDR3 totals 18 residues. Germline trimming cut 3 bases from V and 7 bases from J; bases unmatched to any gene: 11. The CDR3 region has the DNA TGTGCCAGCAGCTTGACTAGCGGGGGGGTCACACGCGGGAATGAGCAGTTCTTC. The encoded protein is CASSLTSGGVTRGNEQFF. The variable domain in full, completed from reference TRBV7-8 and TRBJ2-1, reads GAGVSQSPRYKVAKRGQDVALRCDPISGHVSLFWYQQALGQGPEFLTYFQNEAQLDKSGLPSDRFFAERPEGSVSTLKIQRTQQEDSAVYLCASSLTSGGVTRGNEQFFGPGTRLTVL.

This clonotype was counted at least ten times. V and J are TRBV29-1 and TRBJ2-3; 7 bases agree with TRBD1. With 6 bases clipped from V and 3 bases from J, the junction kept 3 bases outside the gene matches. The CDR3 runs to 12 residues. Germline V gene sequence: CDR1 SQVTM, CDR2 ANQGSEA. CDR3 coding DNA: TGCAGCGTAGCGACAGGGACAGATACGCAGTATTTT. Amino acid sequence: CSVATGTDTQYF.

The rearrangement links TRBV29-1 to TRBJ2-6; D is uncertain. The V end lost 4 bases, the J end lost 0 bases, and 7 bases lay between the germline ends. Germline assignment: CDR1 SQVTM and CDR2 ANQGSEA. CDR3 length: 14 residues. CDR3 amino acids: CSVGRVSGANVLTF. The CDR3 DNA follows: TGCAGCGTTGGACGGGTCTCTGGGGCCAACGTCCTGACTTTC.

This clonotype was observed at least ten times. The rearrangement uses TRBV12-3 or TRBV12-4 and TRBJ1-5; 7 positions agree with TRBD1. This CDR3 comprises 15 residues. Trimming cost V 6 bases and J 0 bases; bases outside gene matches: 5. The CDR3 protein is CASSHRGGSNQPQHF. The CDR3 coding sequence is TGTGCCAGCAGCCACAGGGGAGGTAGCAATCAGCCCCAGCATTTT.

CDR3 coding DNA: TGCGCCAGCAGCTTTACAGGGCGATGGGAGACCCAGTACTTC. Its protein is CASSFTGRWETQYF. The chain joins TRBV5-1 to TRBJ2-5, with D perhaps matching TRBD1 (6 bases). The CDR3 spans 14 residues. Germline V gene lookup returns CDR1 SGHRS and CDR2 YFSETQ. V gave up 2 bases and J gave up 5 bases, with 13 bases separating them.

Many counts were recorded for this clonotype. The CDR3 here is CASSQAVRVGTDTQYF. In DNA form, the CDR3 reads TGTGCCAGCAGCCAAGCTGTGCGCGTAGGAACAGATACGCAGTATTTT. This chain joins TRBV3-1 and TRBJ2-3, with D unresolved. V was trimmed by 1 base and J by 3 bases, leaving 14 bases between them. The CDR3 covers 16 residues. Germline CDR1 LGHDT, CDR2 YNNKEL (reference sequence).

The chain is built from TRBV20-1 and TRBJ1-5; 8 bases line up with TRBD1. The germline CDR1 and CDR2 sequences are DFQATT and SNEGSKA (reference sequence). This CDR3 is 13 amino acids long. Trimming removed 6 bases from V and 5 bases from J; junction bases left unmatched: 6. The DNA for the CDR3 is TGCAGTGCGGTGGCAGGGGGCGATCAGCCCCAGCATTTT. As protein: CSAVAGGDQPQHF.

The gene calls are TRBV7-9 and TRBJ1-1; no definite D call. The CDR3 consists of 15 residues. V lost 5 bases, J lost 1 base, and 14 bases lay in between. CDR1 and CDR2 from the germline V gene are SEHNR and FQNEAQ (reference sequence). The CDR3 is CASSPIAGPNTEAFF. In DNA form, the CDR3 reads TGTGCCAGCAGCCCCATAGCCGGGCCGAACACTGAAGCTTTCTTT.

In its sample, this clonotype was seen many times. This chain connects TRBV10-3 to TRBJ1-1; D is unclear. The CDR3 consists of 11 residues. With 6 bases removed from V and 7 bases from J, the gap between germline ends came to 9 bases. Germline CDR1 is ENHRY and CDR2 is SYGVKD. DNA for the CDR3: TGTGCCATCAGCACAACAGATGAAGCTTTCTTT. Its translation: CAISTTDEAFF.

The sample holds many counts of this clonotype. The CDR3 sequence: CAIRDLRSDEQYF. The CDR3 DNA is TGTGCCATCAGGGACCTCCGGAGCGACGAGCAGTACTTC. The V call is TRBV10-3, the J call TRBJ2-7, with D hard to call. CDR3 length equals 13 residues. Germline V gene lookup returns CDR1 ENHRY and CDR2 SYGVKD. V lost 6 bases and J 5 bases, leaving 14 bases between the germline ends.